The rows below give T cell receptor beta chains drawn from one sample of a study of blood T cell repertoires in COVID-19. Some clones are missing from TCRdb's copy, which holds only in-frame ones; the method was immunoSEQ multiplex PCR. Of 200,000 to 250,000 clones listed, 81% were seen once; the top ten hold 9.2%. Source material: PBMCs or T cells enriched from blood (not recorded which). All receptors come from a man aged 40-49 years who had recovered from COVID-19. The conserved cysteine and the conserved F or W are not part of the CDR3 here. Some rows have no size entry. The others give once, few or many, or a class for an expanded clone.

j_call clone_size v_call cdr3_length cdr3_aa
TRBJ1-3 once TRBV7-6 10 ASSRGGNTIY
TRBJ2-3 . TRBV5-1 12 ASSLRLSTDTQY
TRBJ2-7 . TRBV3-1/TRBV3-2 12 ASSQVRGNGEQY
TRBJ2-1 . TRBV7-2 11 ASSFYSGGEQF
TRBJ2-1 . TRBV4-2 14 ASSQGLAGGHGEQF
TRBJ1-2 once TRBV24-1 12 ATSEHGQGEGYT
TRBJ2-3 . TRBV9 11 ASSSVGGDTQY
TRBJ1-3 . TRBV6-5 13 ASRGQGISGNTIY
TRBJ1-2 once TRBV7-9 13 ASSPQGQVPYGYT
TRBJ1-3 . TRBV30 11 AWSGGLGNTIY
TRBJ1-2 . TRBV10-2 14 ASSDLLATGVSGYT
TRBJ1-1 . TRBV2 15 ASKLQGGGTWGTEAF
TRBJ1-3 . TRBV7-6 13 ASSQGTASGNTIY
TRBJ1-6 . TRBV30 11 AWRWDINSPLH
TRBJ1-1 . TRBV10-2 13 ASSEVGVGGTEAF
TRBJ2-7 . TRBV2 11 ASSVVVAREQY
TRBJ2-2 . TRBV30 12 AWTPGIHTGELF
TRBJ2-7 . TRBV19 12 ASSRQAVTYEQY